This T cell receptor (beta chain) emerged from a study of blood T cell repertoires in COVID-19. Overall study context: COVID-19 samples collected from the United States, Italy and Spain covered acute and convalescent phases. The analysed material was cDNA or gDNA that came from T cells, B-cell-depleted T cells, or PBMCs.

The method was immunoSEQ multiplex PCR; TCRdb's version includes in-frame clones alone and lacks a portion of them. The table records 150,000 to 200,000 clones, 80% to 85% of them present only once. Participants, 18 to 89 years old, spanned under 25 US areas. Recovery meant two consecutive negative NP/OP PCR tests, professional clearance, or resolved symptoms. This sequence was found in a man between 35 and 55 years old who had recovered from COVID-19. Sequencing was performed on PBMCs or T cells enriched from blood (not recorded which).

The chain's CDR3 is CASSLGLPSTDTQYF. CDR3 in DNA: TGTGCCAGCAGCTTGGGACTCCCTAGCACAGATACGCAGTATTTT. The V gene is TRBV9, the J gene TRBJ2-3; possibly TRBD2 for D (6 bases). CDR1 and CDR2 (germline): SGDLS, YYNGEE. V lost 4 bases to trimming and J lost 0 bases, with 12 bases between them. The CDR3 is 15 amino acids. The full variable domain, its missing parts supplied by reference TRBV9 and TRBJ2-3, is DSGVTQTPKHLITATGQRVTLRCSPRSGDLSVYWYQQSLDQGLQFLIQYYNGEERAKGNILERFSAQQFPDLHSELNLSSLELGDSALYFCASSLGLPSTDTQYFGPGTRLTVL.